Presented here are 11 T cell receptor beta chains from one specimen sequenced in a study of T cell clonality in common variable immunodeficiency (dated by TCRdb to the mid-2010s). The library came from the immunoSEQ multiplex PCR assay. TCRdb re-hosts the immuneACCESS table, in-frame sequences only. Its copies lack some clones; in the studies checked, an unresolved V gene accounts for under half of them, and the cause for the rest is not known. The sample counts some 33,000 clones, each observed more than once. The ten top clones hold 3.8% of the sample. The sequencing sample was made of peripheral blood mononuclear cells. The receptor set was obtained from a person aged 18 to 75 in good health.

A few counts support this clone. A read error may account for a junction end that differs from germline. The missing CDR3 end, 3 residues past where the read stops, is filled in from the germline J gene. V is TRBV7-7 and J is TRBJ2-5, with TRBD1 identical over 7 bases. The CDR3 consists of 15 residues. Germline assignment: CDR1 SSHAT and CDR2 FNYEAQ (reference sequence). Partial CDR3 DNA: TGTGCTAGCAGCTTAGGCCCAGGGGGACAAGAGACC. Translated: CASSLGPGGQET. The complete CDR3 sequence is CASSLGPGGQETQYF.

This clone was seen many times. Coverage ceases 3 residues before the CDR3 finishes, and the germline J gene fills in the end. The rearrangement joins TRBV5-4 to TRBJ2-1; 9 bases are a match to TRBD2. Germline CDR1 and CDR2: SGHNT and YYREEE (reference sequence). The CDR3 contains 15 residues. The junction had 3 bases not matched to a gene; V was cut back by 0 bases and J by 5 bases. The CDR3 region is CASSLERGAHNEQFF. The covered CDR3 bases are TGTGCCAGCAGCTTGGAGCGGGGGGCCCACAATGAG.

Ten or more counts support this clone. Incomplete CDR3 DNA: TGCAGTGCGGGGGGGTTTGGGGCCGGGGAG. Amino acids: CSAGGFGAGE. From start to end, the CDR3 is CSAGGFGAGELFF. The chain employs TRBV20-1 and TRBJ2-2; 7 bases align to TRBD2. The CDR3 end lies 3 residues beyond the end of the read and is filled in from the germline J gene. This CDR3 has 13 residues. The germline gives CDR1 DFQATT, CDR2 SNEGSKA (reference sequence). Trimming at V came to 6 bases and at J to 6 bases, leaving 7 bases not matched to a gene.

This clone has a count of ten or more. The read terminates 3 residues before the CDR3 end, so the remaining end is supplied by the germline J gene. The V and J genes are TRBV7-2 and TRBJ2-2; D is undetermined. The CDR3 is 15 amino acids. Germline V gene data show CDR1 as SGHTA and CDR2 as FQGNSA. Trimming pared 1 base from V and 7 bases from J, leaving 13 bases between. The part of the CDR3 DNA that was read is TGTGCCAGCAGCTTAGTTCCACCGCCGGGCGGGGAG. It specifies CASSLVPPPGGE. The full CDR3 sequence reads CASSLVPPPGGELFF.

This clone showed up many times. The DNA ends 3 residues before the CDR3 does, and the rest of the CDR3 is filled in from the germline J gene. The chain is built from TRBV6-1 and TRBJ1-1; possible D gene TRBD1, 5 bases. This CDR3 region has 14 residues. Germline assignment: CDR1 MNHNS and CDR2 SASEGT. With 2 bases removed from V and 1 base from J, the gap between germline ends came to 8 bases. CDR3 bases read: TGTGCCAGCAGTGAATGGGGCAGGAACACTGAA. This codes for CASSEWGRNTE. The CDR3 in full is CASSEWGRNTEAFF.

This clone was found a few times. The observed sequence ends 3 residues before the CDR3 terminus, with the missing tail filled in from the germline J gene. The chain carries TRBV6-4 and TRBJ1-2, with TRBD1 matching 9 bases. With 3 bases clipped from V and 5 bases from J, the junction kept 7 bases outside the gene matches. The CDR3 spans 15 residues. Germline V gene data show CDR1 as MRHNA and CDR2 as SNTAGT. CDR3 sequence reads: CASSEEGTGLYGYTF. Incomplete CDR3 DNA: TGTGCCAGCAGTGAGGAGGGGACAGGGCTTTATGGC.

This clone appeared many times. The sequence runs out 3 residues before the end of the CDR3; the remainder is reconstructed from the germline J gene. This sequence joins TRBV20-1 and TRBJ1-5, with 9 bases fitting TRBD1. CDR3 length: 12 amino acids. The germline V gene encodes CDR1 DFQATT and CDR2 SNEGSKA (reference sequence). The trim removed 4 bases at V and 7 bases at J, leaving 2 bases unmatched. The sequenced CDR3 bases are TGCAGTGCTAACAGGGGGCGACAGCCC. Encoded protein: CSANRGRQP. The entire CDR3 protein reads CSANRGRQPQHF.

In its sample, this clone was seen many times. From the germline J gene comes the end of the CDR3, since the read stops 3 residues before it. The chain carries TRBV7-9 and TRBJ2-1; TRBD2 might be the D (6 bases). Per germline, CDR1 SEHNR and CDR2 FQNEAQ (reference sequence). The CDR3 loop spans 15 amino acids. The V gene lost 7 bases and the J gene lost 0 bases, with 13 bases spanning the gap. CDR3 DNA (partial): TGTGCCAGCACCCCAAGAGCGGGCTCCTACAATGAG. It yields the protein CASTPRAGSYNE. From start to end, the CDR3 is CASTPRAGSYNEQFF.

At least ten counts were recorded for this clone. The CDR3 end lies 3 residues beyond the end of the read and is filled in from the germline J gene. The V gene is TRBV5-4, the J gene TRBJ1-2; 9 bases are shared with TRBD1. The CDR3 covers 15 residues. Per germline, CDR1 SGHNT and CDR2 YYREEE (reference sequence). Unmatched junction bases numbered 4, after V lost 4 bases and J lost 0 bases. The covered CDR3 bases are TGTGCCAGCAGCGTGAGGACAGGGGCTAACTATGGC. It yields the protein CASSVRTGANYG. The whole CDR3 sequence reads CASSVRTGANYGYTF.

This clone was counted at least ten times. The DNA ends 3 residues before the CDR3 does, and the rest of the CDR3 is filled in from the germline J gene. This sequence joins TRBV6-2 or TRBV6-3 and TRBJ1-1; D possibly corresponds to TRBD1 (5 bases). The germline gives CDR1 MNHEY, CDR2 SVGEGT. V shed 5 bases and J shed 7 bases, with 14 bases lying between them. The length of the CDR3 is 13 residues. The CDR3 DNA, read in part, is TGTGCCAGCAGTCCATGGGGGGTAGATGAA. Its translation is CASSPWGVDE. The entire CDR3 protein reads CASSPWGVDEAFF.

This clone has at least ten counts. The CDR3 is cut off 3 residues early in the read; its end comes from the germline J gene. V is TRBV5-5 and J is TRBJ2-7; D ambiguous. The length of the CDR3 is 15 residues. CDR1 is SGHKS, CDR2 YYEKEE, per germline (reference sequence). The V gene lost 4 bases and the J gene lost 2 bases, with 16 bases spanning the gap. CDR3 bases read: TGTGCCAGCAGCCCTACTGGGCCCCCCACCTACGAG. Translating it yields CASSPTGPPTYE. The CDR3 reads in full as CASSPTGPPTYEQYF.